One sample yielded the 6 T cell receptor beta chains listed below, sequenced in a study of blood T cell repertoires in COVID-19. The repertoire was sequenced with immunoSEQ multiplex PCR; TCRdb's copy has only in-frame clones and lacks some. The sample carries about 380,000 clones, around nine tenths recorded once. Sequencing was carried out using PBMCs or T cells enriched from blood (not recorded which). Receptors originate from a woman between 18 and 29 years old who had recovered from COVID-19.

The chain recombines TRBV7-2 with TRBJ2-1; tentative D call: TRBD2 (5 bases). Germline V gives CDR1 SGHTA, CDR2 FQGNSA. The CDR3 is 18 amino acids. With 4 bases removed from V and 0 bases from J, the gap between germline ends came to 19 bases. Here the CDR3 reads CASSSFIGRRTSYNEQFF. The CDR3 DNA reads as TGTGCCAGCAGCTCCTTTATTGGGAGACGGACCTCCTACAATGAGCAGTTCTTC.

The V gene is TRBV24-1, the J gene TRBJ2-7; no firm D call. There are 15 residues in the CDR3. V was pared by 2 bases and J by 1 base, with 11 bases between. Germline V lookup: CDR1 KGHDR, CDR2 SFDVKD. The CDR3 nucleotides read TGTGCCACCAGTGATTCCACAGCTCCATCCTACGAGCAGTACTTC. Amino acid sequence: CATSDSTAPSYEQYF.

This chain connects TRBV3-1 (or the pseudogene TRBV3-2) to TRBJ2-3; D may be TRBD2 (5 bases). The CDR3 runs 15 residues. The V gene lost 2 bases and the J gene lost 4 bases, with 13 bases spanning the gap. Germline loops: CDR1 LGHDT, CDR2 YNNKEL (reference sequence). The CDR3 region is CASSQRARRADTQYF. The CDR3 coding sequence is TGTGCCAGCAGCCAAAGGGCCCGGCGGGCAGATACGCAGTATTTT.

The chain combines TRBV4-1 with TRBJ1-1, with 9 nucleotides matching TRBD1. Losses at the gene ends were 4 bases for V and 8 bases for J; bases not matched to a gene: 11. CDR3 size: 15 residues. CDR1 and CDR2 (germline): MGHRA, YSYEKL. The CDR3 nucleotides are TGCGCCAGCAGCCCCGAGGGGACAGGGATTTCGGAAGCTTTCTTT. Protein product: CASSPEGTGISEAFF.

This chain connects TRBV10-2 to TRBJ1-1; D is perhaps TRBD1 (6 bases). V gave up 8 bases and J gave up 8 bases, with 18 bases separating them. The CDR3 length is 13 residues. From germline, CDR1 is WSHSY and CDR2 SAAADI. The CDR3 protein is CASWPASGAEAFF. The CDR3 nucleotides are TGCGCCAGCTGGCCGGCCTCAGGGGCCGAAGCTTTCTTT.

V usage is TRBV12-3 or TRBV12-4 and J usage is TRBJ2-1; 9 nucleotides align to TRBD1. This CDR3 spans 13 amino acids. Trimming removed 3 bases from V and 8 bases from J; junction bases left unmatched: 2. In nucleotides, the CDR3 is TGTGCCAGCAGTTTTGGACAGGGGCATGAGCAGTTCTTC. This codes for CASSFGQGHEQFF.